The sequence of this TCR beta chain was determined in a study of beta chain features in type 1 diabetes. From germline, CDR1 is ENHRY and CDR2 SYGVKD. The length of the CDR3 is 15 residues. V gave up 6 bases and J gave up 3 bases, with 15 bases separating them. Every bit of the isolated RNA underwent reverse transcription, so sequencing read expressed TCRB transcripts. Assay: immunoSEQ multiplex PCR; the TCRdb copy retains only in-frame clones and omits some. In the table there are just over 150,000 clones, around 10% of which are singletons. Via the markers CD45RO/CCR7/CD25/CD127/CD95/CD27, stem cell-like memory, regulatory, central memory and naive CD4+ cells were sorted.

This clonotype was sampled from a man aged 18 to 35 in good health. The sequenced sample consisted of central memory CD4+ T cells from blood. The V gene is TRBV10-3, the J gene TRBJ1-5; possibly TRBD1 for D (6 bases). CDR3 region: CAISLGRGTNQPQHF. For the CDR3, the DNA is TGTGCCATCAGCTTGGGGAGGGGGACCAATCAGCCCCAGCATTTT.